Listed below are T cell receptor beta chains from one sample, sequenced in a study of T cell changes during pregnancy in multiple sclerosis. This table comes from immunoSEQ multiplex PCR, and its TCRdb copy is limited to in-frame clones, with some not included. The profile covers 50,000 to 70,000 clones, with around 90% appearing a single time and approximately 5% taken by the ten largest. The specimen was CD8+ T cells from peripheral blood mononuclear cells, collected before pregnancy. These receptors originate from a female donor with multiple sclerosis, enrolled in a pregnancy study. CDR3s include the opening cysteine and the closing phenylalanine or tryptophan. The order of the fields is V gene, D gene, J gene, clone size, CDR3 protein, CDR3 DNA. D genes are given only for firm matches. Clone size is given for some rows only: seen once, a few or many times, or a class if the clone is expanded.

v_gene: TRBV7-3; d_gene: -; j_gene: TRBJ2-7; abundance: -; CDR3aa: CASSPGGRTYEQYF; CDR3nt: TGTGCCAGCAGTCCCGGCGGCAGAACCTACGAGCAGTACTTC
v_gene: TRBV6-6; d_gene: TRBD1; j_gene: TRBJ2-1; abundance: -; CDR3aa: CASIGQGASNEQFF; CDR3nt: TGTGCCAGCATCGGACAGGGGGCGTCAAATGAGCAGTTCTTC
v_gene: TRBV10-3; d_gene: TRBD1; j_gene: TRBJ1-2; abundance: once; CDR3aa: CAISEEDRGKEGYTF; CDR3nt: TGTGCCATCAGTGAGGAGGACAGGGGGAAGGAAGGCTACACCTTC
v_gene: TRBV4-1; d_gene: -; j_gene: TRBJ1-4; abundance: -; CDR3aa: CASSSPGGEKLFF; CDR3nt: TGCGCCAGCAGCTCCCCGGGAGGTGAAAAACTGTTTTTT
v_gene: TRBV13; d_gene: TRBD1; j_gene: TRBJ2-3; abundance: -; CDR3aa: CASSSGTGRYTDTQYF; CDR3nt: TGTGCCAGCAGCTCCGGGACAGGTCGATACACAGATACGCAGTATTTT
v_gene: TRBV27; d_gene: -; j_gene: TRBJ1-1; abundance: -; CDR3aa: CASSPTGKLLNTEAFF; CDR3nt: TGTGCCAGCAGTCCGACAGGAAAGCTGTTGAACACTGAAGCTTTCTTT
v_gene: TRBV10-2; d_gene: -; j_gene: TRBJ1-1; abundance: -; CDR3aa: CASARGAGNKNTEAFF; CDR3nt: TGCGCCAGCGCACGAGGAGCGGGTAATAAGAACACTGAAGCTTTCTTT
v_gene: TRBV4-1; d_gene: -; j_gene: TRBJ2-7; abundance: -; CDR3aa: CASSPRVEPAEQYF; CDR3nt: TGCGCCAGCAGCCCGCGGGTCGAGCCTGCCGAGCAGTACTTC
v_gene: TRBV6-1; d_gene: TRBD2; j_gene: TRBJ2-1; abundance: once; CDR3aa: CASWRLAGGDNEQFF; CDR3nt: TGTGCCAGTTGGAGACTAGCGGGGGGGGACAATGAGCAGTTCTTC
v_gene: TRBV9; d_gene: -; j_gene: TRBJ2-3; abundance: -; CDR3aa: CASSPAGSLDTQYF; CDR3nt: TGTGCCAGCAGCCCGGCAGGCTCTCTGGATACGCAGTATTTT
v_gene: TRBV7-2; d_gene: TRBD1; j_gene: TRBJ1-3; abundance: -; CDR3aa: CASRETGGAWGISGNTIYF; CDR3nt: TGTGCCAGCAGGGAAACAGGGGGGGCTTGGGGGATCTCTGGAAACACCATATATTTT
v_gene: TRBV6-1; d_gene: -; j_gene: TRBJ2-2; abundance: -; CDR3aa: CASSARGGGNRNTGELFF; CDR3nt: TGTGCCAGCAGTGCCCGGGGAGGGGGTAATAGGAACACCGGGGAGCTGTTTTTT
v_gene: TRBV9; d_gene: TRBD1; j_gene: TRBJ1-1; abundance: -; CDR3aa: CASSPQGVLEAFF; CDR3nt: TGTGCCAGCAGCCCTCAGGGGGTGCTTGAAGCTTTCTTT
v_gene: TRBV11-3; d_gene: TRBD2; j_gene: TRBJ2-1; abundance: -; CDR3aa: CASSFGGGAYNEQFF; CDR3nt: TGTGCCAGCAGCTTTGGCGGGGGGGCATACAATGAGCAGTTCTTC
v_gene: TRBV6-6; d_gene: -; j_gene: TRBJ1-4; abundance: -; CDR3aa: CASSYWPSHPNEKLFF; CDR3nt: TGTGCCAGCAGTTACTGGCCCTCACACCCTAATGAAAAACTGTTTTTT
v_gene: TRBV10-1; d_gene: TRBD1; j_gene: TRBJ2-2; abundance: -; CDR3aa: CASSEFPIGQGTGELFF; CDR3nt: TGCGCCAGCAGTGAGTTCCCAATTGGACAGGGTACCGGGGAGCTGTTTTTT
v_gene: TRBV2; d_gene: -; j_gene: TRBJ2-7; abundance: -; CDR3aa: CASSGRPGDSYEQYF; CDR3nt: TGTGCCAGCAGTGGGCGGCCAGGGGACTCCTACGAGCAGTACTTC
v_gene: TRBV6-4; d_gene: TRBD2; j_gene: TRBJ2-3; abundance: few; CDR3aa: CASSSTSGGGDTQYF; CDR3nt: TGTGCCAGCAGCTCGACTAGCGGGGGGGGAGATACGCAGTATTTT
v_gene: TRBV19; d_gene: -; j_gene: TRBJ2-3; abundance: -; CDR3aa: CASSIVPRDTDTQYF; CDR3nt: TGTGCCAGTAGTATAGTTCCCAGGGACACAGATACGCAGTATTTT
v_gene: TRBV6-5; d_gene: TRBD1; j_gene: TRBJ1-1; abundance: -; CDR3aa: CASSFTHEQGETEAFF; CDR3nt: TGTGCCAGCAGTTTCACACATGAACAGGGGGAGACTGAAGCTTTCTTT
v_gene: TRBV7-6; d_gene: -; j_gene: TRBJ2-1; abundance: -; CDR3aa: CASSVGAGDEQFF; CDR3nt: TGTGCCAGCAGCGTAGGGGCGGGCGATGAGCAGTTCTTC
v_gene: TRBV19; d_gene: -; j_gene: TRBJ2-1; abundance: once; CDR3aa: CASSIVPFLNEQFF; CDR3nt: TGTGCCAGTAGTATAGTCCCCTTTCTCAATGAGCAGTTCTTC
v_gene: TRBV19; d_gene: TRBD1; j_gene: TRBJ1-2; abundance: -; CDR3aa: CASSFPTGGIPYGYTF; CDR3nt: TGTGCCAGTAGTTTCCCGACAGGGGGAATCCCCTATGGCTACACCTTC
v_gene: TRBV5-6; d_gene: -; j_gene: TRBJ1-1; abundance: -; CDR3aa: CASRRKGGGTEAFF; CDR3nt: TGTGCCAGCAGGAGAAAGGGTGGAGGGACTGAAGCTTTCTTT
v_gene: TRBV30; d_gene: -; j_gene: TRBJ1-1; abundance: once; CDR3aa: CAWMAGAEAFF; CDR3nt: TGTGCCTGGATGGCCGGGGCTGAAGCTTTCTTT
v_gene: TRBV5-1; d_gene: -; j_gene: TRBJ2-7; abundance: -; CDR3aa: CASSNGTSPEQYF; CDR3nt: TGCGCCAGCAGCAACGGGACTTCCCCTGAGCAGTACTTC
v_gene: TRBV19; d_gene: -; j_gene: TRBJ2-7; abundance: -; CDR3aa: CASSIGSREQYF; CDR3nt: TGTGCCAGTAGTATAGGATCGAGGGAGCAGTACTTC
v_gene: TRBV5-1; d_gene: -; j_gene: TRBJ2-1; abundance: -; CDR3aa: CASSLEARGPYNEQFF; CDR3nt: TGCGCCAGCAGCTTGGAGGCCAGGGGCCCCTACAATGAGCAGTTCTTC
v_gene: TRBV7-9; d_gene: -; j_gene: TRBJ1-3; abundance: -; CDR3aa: CASSFQTGNTIYF; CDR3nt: TGTGCCAGCAGCTTTCAGACTGGAAACACCATATATTTT
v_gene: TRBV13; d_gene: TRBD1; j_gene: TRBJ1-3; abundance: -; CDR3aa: CASSFEGQGGNTIYF; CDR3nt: TGTGCCAGCAGCTTTGAGGGACAGGGAGGAAACACCATATATTTT
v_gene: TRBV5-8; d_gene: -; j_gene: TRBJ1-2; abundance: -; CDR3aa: CASSVGPGYGYTF; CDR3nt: TGTGCCAGCAGCGTGGGCCCAGGCTATGGCTACACCTTC
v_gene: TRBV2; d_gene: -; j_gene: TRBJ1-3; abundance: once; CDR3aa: CASSENRGSGNTIYF; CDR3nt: TGTGCCAGCAGTGAAAATAGAGGCTCTGGAAACACCATATATTTT
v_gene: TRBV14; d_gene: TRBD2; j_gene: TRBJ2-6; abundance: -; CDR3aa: CASSRLSGGSSGANVLTF; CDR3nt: TGTGCCAGCAGCCGCCTCAGCGGGGGAAGCTCTGGGGCCAACGTCCTGACTTTC
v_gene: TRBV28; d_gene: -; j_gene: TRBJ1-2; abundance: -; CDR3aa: CASSFGQPPSGGYTF; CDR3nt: TGTGCCAGCAGTTTCGGACAGCCTCCTTCAGGTGGCTACACCTTC
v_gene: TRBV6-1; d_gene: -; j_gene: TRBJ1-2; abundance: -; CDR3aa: CASSDTDYGYTF; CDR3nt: TGTGCCAGCAGTGACACGGACTATGGCTACACCTTC
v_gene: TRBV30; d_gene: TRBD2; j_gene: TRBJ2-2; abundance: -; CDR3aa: CAWRGAGDTGELFF; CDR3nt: TGTGCCTGGAGGGGAGCGGGGGACACCGGGGAGCTGTTTTTT
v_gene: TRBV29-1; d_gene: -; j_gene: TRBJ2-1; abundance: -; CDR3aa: CSVEVGGESLYNEQFF; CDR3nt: TGCAGCGTTGAAGTGGGTGGAGAGAGCCTATACAATGAGCAGTTCTTC
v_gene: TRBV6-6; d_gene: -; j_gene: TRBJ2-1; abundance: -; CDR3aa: CASSYSRVSEQFF; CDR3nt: TGTGCCAGCAGTTACTCGAGAGTATCAGAGCAGTTCTTC
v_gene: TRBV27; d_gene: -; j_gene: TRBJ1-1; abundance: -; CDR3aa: CASSGQYMNTEAFF; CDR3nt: TGTGCCAGCAGTGGACAGTACATGAACACTGAAGCTTTCTTT
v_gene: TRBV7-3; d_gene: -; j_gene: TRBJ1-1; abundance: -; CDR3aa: CASSLRERGNTEAFF; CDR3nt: TGTGCCAGCAGCTTAAGGGAGCGGGGGAACACTGAAGCTTTCTTT
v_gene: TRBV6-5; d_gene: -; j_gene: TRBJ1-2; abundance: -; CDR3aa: CASSYRADSGINGYTF; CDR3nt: TGTGCCAGCAGTTACCGAGCGGACTCCGGGATTAATGGCTACACCTTC
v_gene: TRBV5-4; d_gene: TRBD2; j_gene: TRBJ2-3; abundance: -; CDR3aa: CASSPVSGGAADTQYF; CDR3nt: TGTGCCAGCAGCCCTGTTAGCGGGGGGGCTGCAGATACGCAGTATTTT
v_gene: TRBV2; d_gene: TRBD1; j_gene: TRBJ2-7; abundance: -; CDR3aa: CASSEAGDSTSYEQYF; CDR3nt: TGTGCCAGCAGTGAAGCCGGGGACAGTACTTCCTACGAGCAGTACTTC
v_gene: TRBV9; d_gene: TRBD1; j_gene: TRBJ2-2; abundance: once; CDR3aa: CASSDPGTGLSNTGELFF; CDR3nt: TGTGCCAGCAGCGACCCCGGGACAGGGTTGTCGAACACCGGGGAGCTGTTTTTT
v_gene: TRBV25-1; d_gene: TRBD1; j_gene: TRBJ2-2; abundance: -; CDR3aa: CASRDRDTGELFF; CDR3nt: TGTGCCAGCCGGGACAGGGACACCGGGGAGCTGTTTTTT
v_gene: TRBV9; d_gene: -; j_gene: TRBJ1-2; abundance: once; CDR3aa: CASSVKKGETIYGYTF; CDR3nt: TGTGCCAGCAGCGTAAAGAAAGGCGAAACTATCTATGGCTACACCTTC